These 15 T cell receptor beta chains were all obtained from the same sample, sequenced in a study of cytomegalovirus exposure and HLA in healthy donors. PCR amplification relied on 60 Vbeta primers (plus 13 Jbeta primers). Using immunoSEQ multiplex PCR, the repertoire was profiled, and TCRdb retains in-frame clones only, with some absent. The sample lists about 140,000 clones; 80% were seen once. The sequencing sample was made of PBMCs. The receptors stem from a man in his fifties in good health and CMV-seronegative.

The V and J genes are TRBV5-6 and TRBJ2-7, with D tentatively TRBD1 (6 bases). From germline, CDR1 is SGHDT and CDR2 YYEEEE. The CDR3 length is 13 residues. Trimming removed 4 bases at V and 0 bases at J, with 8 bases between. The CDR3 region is CASSRDNSYEQYF. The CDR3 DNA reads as TGTGCCAGCAGCCGGGACAACTCCTACGAGCAGTACTTC. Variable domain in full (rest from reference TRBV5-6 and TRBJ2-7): DAGVTQSPTHLIKTRGQQVTLRCSPKSGHDTVSWYQQALGQGPQFIFQYYEEEERQRGNFPDRFSGHQFPNYSSELNVNALLLGDSALYLCASSRDNSYEQYFGPGTRLTVT.

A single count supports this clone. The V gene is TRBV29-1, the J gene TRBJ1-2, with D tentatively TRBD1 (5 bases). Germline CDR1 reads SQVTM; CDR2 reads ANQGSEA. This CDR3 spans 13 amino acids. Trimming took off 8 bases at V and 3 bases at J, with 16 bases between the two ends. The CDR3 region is CSTLMRGHYGYTF. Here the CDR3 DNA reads TGCAGCACTCTAATGCGGGGACACTATGGCTACACCTTC.

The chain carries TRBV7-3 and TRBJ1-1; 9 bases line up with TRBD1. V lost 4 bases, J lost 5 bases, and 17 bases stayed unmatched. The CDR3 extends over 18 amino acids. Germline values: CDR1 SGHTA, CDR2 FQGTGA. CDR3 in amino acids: CASSSTLLQGAVGTEAFF. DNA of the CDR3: TGTGCCAGCAGCTCCACCCTTTTACAGGGGGCCGTAGGGACTGAAGCTTTCTTT.

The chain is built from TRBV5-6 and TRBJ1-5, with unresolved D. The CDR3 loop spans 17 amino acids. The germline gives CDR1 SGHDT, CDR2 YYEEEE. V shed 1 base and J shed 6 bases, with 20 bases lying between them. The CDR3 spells CASSLSARGFYGQPQHF. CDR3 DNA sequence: TGTGCCAGCAGCTTGTCGGCGCGGGGATTTTATGGTCAGCCCCAGCATTTT. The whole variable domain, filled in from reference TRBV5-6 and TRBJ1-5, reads DAGVTQSPTHLIKTRGQQVTLRCSPKSGHDTVSWYQQALGQGPQFIFQYYEEEERQRGNFPDRFSGHQFPNYSSELNVNALLLGDSALYLCASSLSARGFYGQPQHFGDGTRLSIL.

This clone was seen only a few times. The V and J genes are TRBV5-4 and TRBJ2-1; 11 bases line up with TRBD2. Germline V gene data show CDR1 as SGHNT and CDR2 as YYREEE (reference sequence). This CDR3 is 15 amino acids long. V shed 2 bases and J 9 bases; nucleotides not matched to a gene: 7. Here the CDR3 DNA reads TGTGCCAGCAGCTTAGGACTAGCGGGCTGGGGTGAGCAGTTCTTC. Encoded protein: CASSLGLAGWGEQFF.

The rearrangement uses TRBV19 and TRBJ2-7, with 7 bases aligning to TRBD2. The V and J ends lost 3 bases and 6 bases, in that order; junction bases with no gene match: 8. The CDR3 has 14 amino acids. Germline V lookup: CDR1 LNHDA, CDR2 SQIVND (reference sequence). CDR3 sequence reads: CASSIRPGRGEQYF. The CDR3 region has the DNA TGTGCCAGTAGTATTAGGCCGGGGAGGGGCGAGCAGTACTTC. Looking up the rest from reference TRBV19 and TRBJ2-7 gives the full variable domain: DGGITQSPKYLFRKEGQNVTLSCEQNLNHDAMYWYRQDPGQGLRLIYYSQIVNDFQKGDIAEGYSVSREKKESFPLTVTSAQKNPTAFYLCASSIRPGRGEQYFGPGTRLTVT.

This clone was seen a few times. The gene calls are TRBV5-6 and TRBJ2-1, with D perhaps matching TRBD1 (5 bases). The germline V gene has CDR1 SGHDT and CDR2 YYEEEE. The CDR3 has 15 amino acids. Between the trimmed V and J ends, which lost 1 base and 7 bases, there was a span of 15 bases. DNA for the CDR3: TGTGCCAGCAGCTTGTACCAGGGAATGGGGAATGAGCAGTTCTTC. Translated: CASSLYQGMGNEQFF.

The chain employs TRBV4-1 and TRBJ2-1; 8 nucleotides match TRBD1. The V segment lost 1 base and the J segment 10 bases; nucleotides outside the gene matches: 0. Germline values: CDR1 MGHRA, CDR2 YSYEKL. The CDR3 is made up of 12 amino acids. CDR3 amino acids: CASSQGQGEQFF. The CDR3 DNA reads TGCGCCAGCAGCCAAGGACAGGGGGAGCAGTTCTTC.

CDR3 protein: CASSSRDRGSYEQYF. DNA of the CDR3: TGTGCCAGTAGTTCCCGGGACAGGGGGTCCTACGAGCAGTACTTC. The chain links TRBV19 to TRBJ2-7; 11 bases are a match to TRBD1. Germline V gene sequence: CDR1 LNHDA, CDR2 SQIVND (reference sequence). With 5 bases clipped from V and 1 base from J, the junction kept 4 bases outside the gene matches. The CDR3 sequence is 15 residues long.

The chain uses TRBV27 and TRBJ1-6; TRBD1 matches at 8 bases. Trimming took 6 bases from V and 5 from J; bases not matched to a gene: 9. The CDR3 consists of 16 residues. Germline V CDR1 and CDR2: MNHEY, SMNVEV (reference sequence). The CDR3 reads CASRPGTGHNNSPLHF. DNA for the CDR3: TGTGCCAGCAGACCCGGGACAGGCCACAATAATTCACCCCTCCACTTT.

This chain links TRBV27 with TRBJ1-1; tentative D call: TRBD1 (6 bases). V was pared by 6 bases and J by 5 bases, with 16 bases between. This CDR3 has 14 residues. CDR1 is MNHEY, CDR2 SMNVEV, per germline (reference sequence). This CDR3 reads CASSSGQTWTEAFF. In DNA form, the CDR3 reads TGTGCCAGCAGCTCAGGACAGACGTGGACTGAAGCTTTCTTT.

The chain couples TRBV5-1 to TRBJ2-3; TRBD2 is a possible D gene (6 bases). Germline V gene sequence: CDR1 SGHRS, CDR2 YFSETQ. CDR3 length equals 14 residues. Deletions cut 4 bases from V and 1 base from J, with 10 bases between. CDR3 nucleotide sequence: TGCGCCAGCAGCCCCGTAGCGGGCACAGATACGCAGTATTTT. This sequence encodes CASSPVAGTDTQYF.

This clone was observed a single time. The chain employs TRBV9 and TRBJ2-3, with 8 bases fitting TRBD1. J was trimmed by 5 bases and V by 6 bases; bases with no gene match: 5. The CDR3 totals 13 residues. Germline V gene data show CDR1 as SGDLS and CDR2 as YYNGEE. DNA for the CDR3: TGTGCCAGCAACAGGGGGGCTGGAGATACGCAGTATTTT. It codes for CASNRGAGDTQYF. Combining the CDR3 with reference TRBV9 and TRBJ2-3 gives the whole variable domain DSGVTQTPKHLITATGQRVTLRCSPRSGDLSVYWYQQSLDQGLQFLIQYYNGEERAKGNILERFSAQQFPDLHSELNLSSLELGDSALYFCASNRGAGDTQYFGPGTRLTVL.

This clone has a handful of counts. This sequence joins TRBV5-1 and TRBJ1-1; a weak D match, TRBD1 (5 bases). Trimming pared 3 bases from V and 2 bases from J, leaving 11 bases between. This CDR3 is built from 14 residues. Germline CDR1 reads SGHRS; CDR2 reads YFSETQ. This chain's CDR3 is CASSWGRENTEAFF. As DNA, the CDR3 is TGCGCCAGCAGCTGGGGGAGGGAAAACACTGAAGCTTTCTTT.

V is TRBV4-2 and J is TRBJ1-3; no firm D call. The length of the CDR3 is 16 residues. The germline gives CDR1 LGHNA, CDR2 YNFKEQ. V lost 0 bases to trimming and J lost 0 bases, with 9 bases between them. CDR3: CASSQDTEPSGNTIYF. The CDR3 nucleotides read TGTGCCAGCAGCCAAGATACGGAGCCCTCTGGAAACACCATATATTTT.